This TCR beta chain was identified in a study of beta chain features in type 1 diabetes. This clone came up a few times. With V trimmed by 5 bases and J by 3 bases, 6 bases remained unmatched. The CDR3 extends over 15 amino acids. Germline CDR1 LGHNA, CDR2 YNFKEQ. Sequenced material consisted of expressed TCRB transcripts (all of the isolated RNA was reverse transcribed). About 3.4 million reads per sample on average were obtained from naive, central memory and regulatory T cell samples. Measured with immunoSEQ multiplex PCR; TCRdb has only the in-frame clones, and not every one. The sample includes some 270,000 clones, under 8.5% of them seen just once.

The rearrangement links TRBV4-2 to TRBJ2-5; 10 nucleotides match TRBD2. This TCR was recovered from a woman younger than 35 in good health. Source material: central memory CD4+ T cells from blood. CDR3 sequence (DNA): TGTGCCAGCAGCGCGCCACTAGCGGGGAAAGAGACCCAGTACTTC. Translation gives CASSAPLAGKETQYF.